This entry lists 9 T cell receptor beta chains sequenced from one sample in a study of T cell repertoires in cytomegalovirus infection. One entry per CDR3 protein results from TCRdb running MiXCR on the reads. The sample lists a few hundred thousand distinct CDR3 sequences, roughly a sixth occurring once. Sequences were obtained from PBMCs. Receptor source: a human donor in good health (CMV status not recorded). Some clones in this sample may be carry-over from other donors' samples.

This clonotype came up a few times. This chain joins TRBV2 and TRBJ2-2, with 10 bases identical to TRBD2. Trimming removed 4 bases from V and 2 bases from J; junction bases left unmatched: 4. Germline assignment: CDR1 SNHLY and CDR2 FYNNEI. The CDR3 extends over 16 amino acids. CDR3 residues: CASSGGLATNTGELFF. The CDR3 nucleotides read TGTGCCAGCAGTGGGGGACTAGCGACAAACACCGGGGAGCTGTTTTTT. The full variable domain, rest sourced from reference TRBV2 and TRBJ2-2, is EPEVTQTPSHQVTQMGQEVILRCVPISNHLYFYWYRQILGQKVEFLVSFYNNEISEKSEIFDDQFSVERPDGSNFTLKIRSTKLEDSAMYFCASSGGLATNTGELFFGEGSRLTVL.

This clonotype was observed at least ten times. V gene TRBV6-2 or TRBV6-3 combines with J gene TRBJ2-1; 7 positions agree with TRBD2. The CDR3 spans 16 residues. The J segment lost 3 bases and the V segment lost 5 bases, leaving 10 bases of the junction unmatched. Per germline, CDR1 MNHEY and CDR2 SVGEGT. CDR3 bases: TGTGCCAGCAGTCCACTCGGGCCTAGCGGCTACAATGAGCAGTTCTTC. This encodes CASSPLGPSGYNEQFF.

This clonotype was seen only a few times. This sequence joins TRBV20-1 and TRBJ1-1; D gene uncertain. This CDR3 is built from 14 residues. V gave up 6 bases and J gave up 1 base, with 15 bases separating them. Germline V gives CDR1 DFQATT, CDR2 SNEGSKA (reference sequence). CDR3 DNA sequence: TGCAGTGCAAACCCCGATTTGGGGAACACTGAAGCTTTCTTT. It is translated as CSANPDLGNTEAFF.

This clonotype was counted only a few times. J is TRBJ2-3 and V is TRBV25-1, with D hard to call. V was trimmed by 4 bases and J by 2 bases, leaving 10 bases between them. Germline V gene lookup returns CDR1 MGHDK and CDR2 SYGVNS. This CDR3 region has 14 residues. DNA of the CDR3: TGTGCCAGCAGTGTCAGGACGGACACAGATACGCAGTATTTT. Protein sequence: CASSVRTDTDTQYF. Together with reference TRBV25-1 and TRBJ2-3, the CDR3 gives the full variable domain: EADIYQTPRYLVIGTGKKITLECSQTMGHDKMYWYQQDPGMELHLIHYSYGVNSTEKGDLSSESTVSRIRTEHFPLTLESARPSHTSQYLCASSVRTDTDTQYFGPGTRLTVL.

This chain links TRBV20-1 with TRBJ2-7; TRBD2 might be the D (5 bases). CDR1 and CDR2 (germline): DFQATT, SNEGSKA (reference sequence). The CDR3 sequence is 16 residues long. The V and J ends lost 0 bases and 6 bases respectively, with 21 bases between them. As DNA, the CDR3 is TGCAGTGCTAGAGACCCTACAACACTAGTCCTCGGCGAGCAGTACTTC. Its protein product is CSARDPTTLVLGEQYF.

In this sample, this clonotype turned up a few times. The chain has TRBV28 and TRBJ1-1; D gene unclear. With 6 bases removed from V and 4 bases from J, the gap between germline ends came to 12 bases. Germline CDR1 reads MDHEN; CDR2 reads SYDVKM. This CDR3 has 13 amino acids. CDR3 amino acids: CASSSSLVTEAFF. CDR3 sequence (DNA): TGTGCCAGCAGCTCGTCATTGGTCACTGAAGCTTTCTTT. The complete variable domain, with remaining parts taken from reference TRBV28 and TRBJ1-1, reads DVKVTQSSRYLVKRTGEKVFLECVQDMDHENMFWYRQDPGLGLRLIYFSYDVKMKEKGDIPEGYSVSREKKERFSLILESASTNQTSMYLCASSSSLVTEAFFGQGTRLTVV.

The J gene is TRBJ2-5, the V gene TRBV7-9; D is ambiguous. The germline V and J ends were trimmed by 6 bases and 2 bases, with 10 bases remaining between them. This CDR3 contains 13 residues. Per the germline V gene, CDR1 is SEHNR and CDR2 is FQNEAQ (reference sequence). The CDR3 sequence is CASRMDVQETQYF. CDR3 coding DNA: TGTGCCAGCAGGATGGACGTTCAAGAGACCCAGTACTTC.

The rearrangement joins TRBV5-5 to TRBJ1-3; a possible D gene is TRBD1 (6 bases). The CDR3 loop spans 15 amino acids. Trimming took off 4 bases at V and 0 bases at J, with 11 bases between the two ends. Per the germline V gene, CDR1 is SGHKS and CDR2 is YYEKEE (reference sequence). CDR3: CASSVQGTSGNTIYF. In DNA, the CDR3 is TGTGCCAGCAGCGTACAGGGAACCTCTGGAAACACCATATATTTT.

The rearrangement links TRBV20-1 to TRBJ2-5, with TRBD2 identical over 7 bases. Germline loops: CDR1 DFQATT, CDR2 SNEGSKA (reference sequence). This CDR3 contains 13 residues. Trimming cost V 6 bases and J 4 bases; bases outside gene matches: 8. The CDR3: CSAQGGALETQYF. For the CDR3, the DNA is TGCAGTGCCCAGGGAGGGGCCTTAGAGACCCAGTACTTC.